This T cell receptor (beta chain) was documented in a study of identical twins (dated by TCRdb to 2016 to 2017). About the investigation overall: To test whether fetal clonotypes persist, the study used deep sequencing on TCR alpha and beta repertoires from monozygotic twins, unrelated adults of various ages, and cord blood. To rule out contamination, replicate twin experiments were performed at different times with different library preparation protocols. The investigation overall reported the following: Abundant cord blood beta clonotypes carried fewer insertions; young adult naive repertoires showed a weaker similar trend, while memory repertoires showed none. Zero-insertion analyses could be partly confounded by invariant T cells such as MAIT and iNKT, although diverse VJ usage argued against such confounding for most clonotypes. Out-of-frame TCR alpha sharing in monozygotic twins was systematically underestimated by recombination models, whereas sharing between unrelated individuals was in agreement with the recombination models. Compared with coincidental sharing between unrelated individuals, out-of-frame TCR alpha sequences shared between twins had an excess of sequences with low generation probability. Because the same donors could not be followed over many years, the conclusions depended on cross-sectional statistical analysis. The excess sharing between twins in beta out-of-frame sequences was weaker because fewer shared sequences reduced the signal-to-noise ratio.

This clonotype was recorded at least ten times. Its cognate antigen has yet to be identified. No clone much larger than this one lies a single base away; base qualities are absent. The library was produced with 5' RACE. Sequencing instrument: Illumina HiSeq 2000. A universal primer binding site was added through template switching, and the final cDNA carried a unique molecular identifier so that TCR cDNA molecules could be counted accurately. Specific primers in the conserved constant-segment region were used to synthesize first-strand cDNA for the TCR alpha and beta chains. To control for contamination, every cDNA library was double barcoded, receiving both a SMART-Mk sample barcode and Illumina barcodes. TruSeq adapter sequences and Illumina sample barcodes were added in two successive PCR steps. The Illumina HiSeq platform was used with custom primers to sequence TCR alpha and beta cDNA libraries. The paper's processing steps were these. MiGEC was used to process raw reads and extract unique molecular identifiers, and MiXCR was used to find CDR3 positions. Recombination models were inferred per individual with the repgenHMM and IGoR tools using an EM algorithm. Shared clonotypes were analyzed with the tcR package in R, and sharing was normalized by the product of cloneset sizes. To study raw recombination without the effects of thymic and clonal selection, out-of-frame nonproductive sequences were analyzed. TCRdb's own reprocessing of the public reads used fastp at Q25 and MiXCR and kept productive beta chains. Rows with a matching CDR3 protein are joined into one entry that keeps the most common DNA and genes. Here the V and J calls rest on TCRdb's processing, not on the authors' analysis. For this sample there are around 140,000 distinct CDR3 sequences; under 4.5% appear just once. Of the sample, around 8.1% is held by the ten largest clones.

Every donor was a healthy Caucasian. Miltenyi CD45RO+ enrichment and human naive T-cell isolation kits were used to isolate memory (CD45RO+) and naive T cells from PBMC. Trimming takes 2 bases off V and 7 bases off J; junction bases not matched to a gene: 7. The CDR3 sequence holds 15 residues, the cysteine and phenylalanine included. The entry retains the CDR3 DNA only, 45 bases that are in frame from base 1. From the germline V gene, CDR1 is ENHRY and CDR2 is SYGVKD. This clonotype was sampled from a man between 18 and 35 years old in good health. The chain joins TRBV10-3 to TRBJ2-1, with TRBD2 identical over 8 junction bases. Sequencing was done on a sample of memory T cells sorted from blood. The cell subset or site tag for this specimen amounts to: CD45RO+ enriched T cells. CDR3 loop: CAISEEQRELNEQFF. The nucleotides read TGTGCCATCAGTGAGGAACAGCGGGAGTTGAATGAGCAGTTCTTC.